The source of this T cell receptor beta chain is a study of CD8 T cells in Susac syndrome. This CDR3 is built from 12 residues. V was clipped by 0 bases and J by 2 bases, with 1 base between them. Germline loops: CDR1 SGHTA, CDR2 FQGNSA. Random-hexamer reverse transcription was applied to roughly 0.5 to 1 ug RNA. TCRdb ran MiXCR on the immunoSEQ multiplex PCR reads and lists one entry per CDR3 protein. The sample consists of 95,000 to 150,000 distinct CDR3 sequences, around 94% of them appearing once. This chain uses TRBV7-2 with TRBJ1-2; D gene ambiguous. This clonotype originated in a human donor in good health. The sample consisted of CD4+ T cells from PBMCs. The CDR3 region has the DNA TGTGCCAGCAGCTTAGCCAACTATGGCTACACCTTC. Protein: CASSLANYGYTF.